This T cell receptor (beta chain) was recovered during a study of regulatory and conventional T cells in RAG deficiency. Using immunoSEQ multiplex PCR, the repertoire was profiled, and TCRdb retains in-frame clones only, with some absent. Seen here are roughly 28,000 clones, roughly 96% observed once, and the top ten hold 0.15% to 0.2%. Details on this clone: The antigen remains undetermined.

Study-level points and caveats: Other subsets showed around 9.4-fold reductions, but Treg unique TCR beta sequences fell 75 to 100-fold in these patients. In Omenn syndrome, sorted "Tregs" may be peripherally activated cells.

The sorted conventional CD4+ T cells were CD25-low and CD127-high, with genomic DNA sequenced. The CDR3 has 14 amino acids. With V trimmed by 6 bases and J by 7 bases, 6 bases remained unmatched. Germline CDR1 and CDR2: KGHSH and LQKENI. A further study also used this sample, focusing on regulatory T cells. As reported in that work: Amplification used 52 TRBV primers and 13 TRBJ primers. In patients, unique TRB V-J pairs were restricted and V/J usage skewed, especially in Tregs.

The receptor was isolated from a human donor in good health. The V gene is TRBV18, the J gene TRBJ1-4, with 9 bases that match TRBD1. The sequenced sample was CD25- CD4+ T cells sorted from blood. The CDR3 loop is CASSPGQGGEKLFF. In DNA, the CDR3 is TGTGCCAGCTCGCCGGGACAGGGCGGTGAAAAACTGTTTTTT.